This TCR beta chain was retrieved from a study of CXCR3-negative and CXCR3-positive naive CD8 T cells (dated by TCRdb to about 2019). Turning to the overall study: In total, approximately 130 million TRB reads were obtained, corresponding to roughly 1.5 +/- 0.3 million reads per library. Data from fewer than 12 donors, pooled across two independent experiments, went into the diversity and physicochemical repertoire analyses. For the TRBV-TRBJ cluster analysis, the naive subsets came from a handful of donors, while the memory cells came from 3 donors.

The CDR1 and CDR2 encoded by the germline V gene are LGHNA and YSLEER. Including cysteine and phenylalanine, the CDR3 has 15 amino acids. The DNA is unrecorded. To note about this clonotype: Its antigen target is currently unknown.

Each CD8+ T cell subset was flow-sorted in triplicate, with approximately 300,000 cells per subset placed directly into RLT lysis buffer. Using standard density gradient centrifugation, peripheral blood mononuclear cells were isolated from buffy coats. Total RNA was extracted from sorted cells with an RNeasy Mini Kit. The data were produced on a NextSeq 550. The Human TCR Profiling Kit (MiLaboratory) was used to make UMI-labeled 5' RACE TRB cDNA libraries. cDNA synthesis used the entire amount of extracted RNA, and PCR amplification then used the entire amount of cDNA produced. Libraries were prepared in parallel using an identical number of PCR cycles. The authors' pipeline ran thus. With a minimum of two reads required per UMI, MIGEC and MiXCR pulled out about 50,000 +/- 10,000 unique UMI-labeled TRB cDNA molecules from each library. Each library averaged about 37,000 +/- 9,700 functional in-frame TRB CDR3 nucleotide clonotypes without stop codons. Diversity metrics, including normalized Shannon-Wiener and Chao1, were computed in VDJtools after downsampling to 5000 UMI-labeled TRB molecules per sample. VDJtools was used to calculate clonotype-size-weighted physicochemical properties of the central five CDR3 residues, namely interaction energy, strength, volume and Kidera factor 4. After reprocessing by TCRdb, each CDR3 protein sequence is one entry, and no DNA is given. It is TCRdb's table, rather than the study itself, that gives the V and J calls and clone size. The sample table includes roughly 48,000 distinct CDR3 sequences. The top ten clonotypes cover about 15% of the sample.

On the study overall, not on this receptor specifically: TRBV-TRBJ usage was similar between naive CXCR3-negative and CXCR3-positive cells from the same donor, while memory cells showed distinct patterns. Comparably high repertoire diversity was found in both naive subsets, whereas much lower repertoire diversity was found in memory CD8+ T cells. CXCR3 expression partially decreased after cryopreservation, so most assays used freshly isolated PBMCs. Because surface CD5, which is linked to self-reactivity in mice, was comparable between the naive subsets, TCR interaction strength was also inferred from TRB CDR3 physicochemical properties.

The V and J segments used are TRBV4-3 and TRBJ2-5. This sequence was found in a human donor in good health. Some clones in this sample may be carry-over from other donors' samples. The sample comprised memory CD8+ T cells from blood. The meaning of the sample's cell subset or site label: conventional CD8+ memory T cells (TMEM), sorted as controls. The CDR3 has the sequence CASSQDVAVQETQYF.